This T cell receptor beta chain is from a study of blood T cell repertoires in COVID-19. Whole-study context: Sites across the United States, Italy and Spain contributed samples from acute and convalescent COVID-19.

This CDR3 spans 15 amino acids. Germline trimming cut 3 bases from V and 4 bases from J; bases unmatched to any gene: 8. The germline V gene encodes CDR1 SGHKS and CDR2 YYEKEE (reference sequence). Repertoires were generated with immunoSEQ multiplex PCR, while TCRdb's copy carries only in-frame clones and drops some. This table has under 150,000 clones, about 80% appearing once. The V gene is TRBV5-5, the J gene TRBJ2-7, with 9 bases identical to TRBD1. Input material: PBMCs or T cells enriched from blood (not recorded which). This receptor was taken from a man aged 50-60 years in a cohort exposed to, infected with or recovered from COVID-19 (not recorded which). Here the CDR3 reads CASSSWTGVTYEQYF. DNA of the CDR3: TGTGCCAGCAGCTCCTGGACAGGGGTGACTTACGAGCAGTACTTC.